Given below is one T cell receptor beta chain in context. As yet, its antigen is unknown. The CDR3 contains 15 residues. J gave up 7 bases and V 8 bases, and 10 bases lay outside the gene matches. Germline values: CDR1 DFQATT, CDR2 SNEGSKA (reference sequence). This entry is derived from a study of blood T cells in healthy people across ages. Primers used in a second PCR of about 6 to 11 cycles were a sample-barcoded 5' primer and a J-beta primer mix. TCRdb re-analysed the 5' RACE reads in MiXCR, keeping a single row per CDR3 protein. This table holds hundreds of thousands of distinct CDR3 sequences, 32% found once. Study-level results: Long-lived donors carried more naive CD4+ cells and greater diversity than aged donors.

Material: blood. This clonotype was sampled from an elderly woman in good health. The J gene is TRBJ2-1, the V gene TRBV20-1; TRBD2 agrees at 14 bases. The DNA for the CDR3 is TGCAGTACCGGGACTAGCGGGAGAAGTGTGAATGAGCAGTTCTTC. It translates to CSTGTSGRSVNEQFF.